Listed here is a single TCR beta chain. Its specificity is not known. The data originate from a study of shared clonotypes between healthy human individuals. About the study: The composition of the donors was a couple of women and a few men aged 18 to 49.

In the source study's methods: Junction-only sequences without quality scores came from ImmunoSEQ, so filtering differed. Assay used: immunoSEQ multiplex PCR; TCRdb lists only in-frame clones, some missing. That table is the source of V, J and clone size, and D and trimming were worked out from the DNA. The sample has about 600,000 clones; around 97% are singletons. The CDR3 runs to 16 residues. Germline values: CDR1 MDHEN, CDR2 SYDVKM. Deletions cut 3 bases from V and 3 bases from J, with 14 bases between. Regarding the study as a whole: Among several donors, around 5% of naive CD4 clonotypes were found in common.

The origin of this receptor is a woman under 40 in good health. The rearrangement links TRBV28 to TRBJ1-4, with D perhaps TRBD1 (5 bases). What was sequenced was naive CD4+ T cells sorted from blood. The subset here: CD45RA+ positively selected. CDR3: CASSFQGFLPNEKLFF. The CDR3 region has the DNA TGTGCCAGCAGTTTTCAGGGTTTTCTCCCTAATGAAAAACTGTTTTTT.